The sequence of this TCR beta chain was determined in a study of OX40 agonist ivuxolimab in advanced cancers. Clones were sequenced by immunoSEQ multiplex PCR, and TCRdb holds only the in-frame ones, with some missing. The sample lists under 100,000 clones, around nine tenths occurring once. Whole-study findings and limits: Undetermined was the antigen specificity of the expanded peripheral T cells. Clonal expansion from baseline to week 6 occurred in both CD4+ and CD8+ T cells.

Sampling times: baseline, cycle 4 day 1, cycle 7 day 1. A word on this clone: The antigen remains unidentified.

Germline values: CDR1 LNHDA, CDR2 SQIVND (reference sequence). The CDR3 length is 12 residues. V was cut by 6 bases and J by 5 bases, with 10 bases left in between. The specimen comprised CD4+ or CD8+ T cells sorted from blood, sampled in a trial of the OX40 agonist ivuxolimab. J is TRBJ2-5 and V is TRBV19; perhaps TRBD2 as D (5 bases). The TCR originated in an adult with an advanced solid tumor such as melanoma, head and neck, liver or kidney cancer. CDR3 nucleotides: TGTGCCAGTAGCCGGCGGGCGGAGACCCAGTACTTC. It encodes CASSRRAETQYF.